The 16 T cell receptor beta chains below all came from one sample that was sequenced in a study of blood T cell repertoires in COVID-19. Produced via immunoSEQ multiplex PCR; TCRdb's table is partial and in-frame only. This sample has a few hundred thousand clones, with 88% found just once. Sequenced sample: PBMCs or T cells enriched from blood (not recorded which). These receptors were collected from a woman younger than 35 who had recovered from COVID-19.

The rearrangement links TRBV2 to TRBJ1-2; 9 nucleotides match TRBD1. CDR1 and CDR2 (germline): SNHLY, FYNNEI. V trimming: 1 base; J trimming: 4 bases; junction bases outside the gene matches: 4. The CDR3 loop spans 15 amino acids. CDR3 nucleotide sequence: TGTGCCAGCAGTGAAGGCACAGGGGGCTTCTATGGCTACACCTTC. This gives the protein CASSEGTGGFYGYTF.

This clone was picked up one time. The J gene is TRBJ2-7, the V gene TRBV7-3; 8 positions agree with TRBD1. Germline V lookup: CDR1 SGHTA, CDR2 FQGTGA. The CDR3 loop spans 13 amino acids. V was clipped by 3 bases and J by 7 bases; unmatched bases: 5. In DNA form, the CDR3 reads TGTGCCAGCAGCTTGGACAGGGTTGGGGAGCAGTACTTC. Translated: CASSLDRVGEQYF.

The chain combines TRBV7-2 with TRBJ1-2; 8 bases line up with TRBD1. Trimming took 2 bases from V and 1 from J; bases not matched to a gene: 6. This CDR3 spans 16 amino acids. Germline values: CDR1 SGHTA, CDR2 FQGNSA. The CDR3 region has the DNA TGTGCCAGCAGCTTATTGGGGACAGGTGATAACTATGGCTACACCTTC. It specifies CASSLLGTGDNYGYTF.

The chain is built from TRBV5-1 and TRBJ1-1; a possible D gene is TRBD1 (5 bases). The V gene lost 4 bases and the J gene lost 1 base, with 11 bases spanning the gap. The CDR3 consists of 14 residues. Germline CDR1 and CDR2: SGHRS and YFSETQ. The CDR3 loop is CASSPYGGNTEAFF. The CDR3 nucleotides read TGCGCCAGCAGCCCGTACGGGGGGAACACTGAAGCTTTCTTT.

The count of this clone is one. This sequence joins TRBV5-1 and TRBJ2-7; possibly TRBD1 for D (6 bases). Trimming stripped 3 bases from V and 1 base from J, with 14 bases between. Germline V CDR1 and CDR2: SGHRS, YFSETQ. This CDR3 has 15 residues. CDR3 sequence: CASSSRTVSSYEQYF. The DNA for the CDR3 is TGCGCCAGCAGCTCTCGGACAGTTTCGTCCTACGAGCAGTACTTC.

V usage is TRBV30 and J usage is TRBJ2-7; 7 bases match TRBD1. Unmatched junction bases numbered 11, after V lost 1 base and J lost 2 bases. CDR1 is GTSNPN, CDR2 SVGIG, per germline (reference sequence). The CDR3 is 16 residues long. The CDR3 DNA follows: TGTGCCTGGAGTGCGTTCAGGGGGACAAAGACCTACGAGCAGTACTTC. This gives the protein CAWSAFRGTKTYEQYF.

The table lists this clone with a count of one. The genes are TRBV30 and TRBJ1-4; 8 nucleotides match TRBD1. V gave up 7 bases and J gave up 4 bases; unmatched junction bases: 5. This CDR3 contains 13 residues. Per germline, CDR1 GTSNPN and CDR2 SVGIG (reference sequence). The CDR3 loop is CASGQGHNEKLFF. The CDR3 nucleotides are TGTGCCTCAGGACAGGGACATAATGAAAAACTGTTTTTT.

The rearrangement links TRBV2 to TRBJ2-7; 11 bases line up with TRBD1. The J segment lost 5 bases and the V segment lost 8 bases, leaving 14 bases of the junction unmatched. The V gene's germline CDR1 is SNHLY and CDR2 FYNNEI. This CDR3 spans 16 amino acids. Written as DNA, the CDR3 is TGTGCCAGCGAAGACAGGGGGGACAGGGGGGTCGACGAGCAGTACTTC. Protein product: CASEDRGDRGVDEQYF.

The chain uses TRBV9 and TRBJ1-1, with D possibly TRBD1 on 5 matching bases. V gave up 5 bases and J gave up 1 base, with 15 bases separating them. This CDR3 is built from 15 residues. The germline CDR1 and CDR2 sequences are SGDLS and YYNGEE. The CDR3 spells CASRGEGHPNTEAFF. In DNA, the CDR3 is TGTGCCAGCAGGGGTGAAGGACACCCGAACACTGAAGCTTTCTTT.

The V gene is TRBV30, the J gene TRBJ2-3; tentative D call: TRBD2 (6 bases). The length of the CDR3 is 12 residues. In germline, CDR1 is GTSNPN, CDR2 SVGIG (reference sequence). V lost 0 bases, J lost 6 bases, and 7 bases lay in between. The CDR3 loop is CAWSVLADTQYF. The DNA of the CDR3 is TGTGCCTGGAGTGTACTAGCCGATACGCAGTATTTT.

The chain links TRBV10-3 to TRBJ1-6; D possibly corresponds to TRBD1 (5 bases). Trimming removed 10 bases from V and 7 bases from J, with 11 bases in between. Germline lookup yields CDR1 ENHRY and CDR2 SYGVKD. The CDR3 has 12 residues. The CDR3 region is CASFGGNSPLHF. CDR3 DNA: TGTGCCAGCTTCGGGGGGAATTCACCCCTCCACTTT.

J is TRBJ1-2 and V is TRBV5-8, with D unclear. CDR1 and CDR2 from the germline V gene are SGHTS and YDEGEE. Trimming took off 3 bases at V and 0 bases at J, with 12 bases between the two ends. This CDR3 spans 15 amino acids. CDR3: CASSWLASANYGYTF. The CDR3, as DNA: TGTGCCAGCAGCTGGCTGGCCTCAGCTAACTATGGCTACACCTTC.

The CDR3 protein is CASSPDTGETQYF. Here the CDR3 DNA reads TGTGCCAGCAGCCCGGACACTGGGGAGACCCAGTACTTC. The chain links TRBV11-3 to TRBJ2-5; perhaps TRBD1 as D (5 bases). From germline, CDR1 is SGHNT and CDR2 YENEEA. The CDR3 spans 13 residues. With 5 bases removed from V and 5 bases from J, the gap between germline ends came to 12 bases.

The rearrangement joins TRBV2 to TRBJ1-4, with a possible D match to TRBD1 (6 bases). Germline V gene lookup returns CDR1 SNHLY and CDR2 FYNNEI. This CDR3 has 17 amino acids. Trimming left V 5 bases short and J 3 bases short, with 19 bases between. The CDR3 DNA sequence: TGTGCCAGCAGTCGTGCACAGGGTAATTGGGCTAATGAAAAACTGTTTTTT. It translates to CASSRAQGNWANEKLFF.

The V and J genes are TRBV5-1 and TRBJ1-4; D is unclear. The CDR3 runs 12 residues. Germline V gene lookup returns CDR1 SGHRS and CDR2 YFSETQ. V was clipped by 4 bases and J by 4 bases, with 5 bases between them. The CDR3, as DNA: TGCGCCAGCAGCCAGAATAATGAAAAACTGTTTTTT. Protein: CASSQNNEKLFF.

This clone was recorded only once. The genes are TRBV4-3 and TRBJ2-7; D is perhaps TRBD2 (7 bases). The germline V gene has CDR1 LGHNA and CDR2 YSLEER. The CDR3 loop spans 16 amino acids. Trimming took off 0 bases at V and 3 bases at J, with 15 bases between the two ends. In nucleotides, the CDR3 is TGCGCCAGCAGCCAAGATAGTGCGGGGGCCCTCTACGAGCAGTACTTC. It is translated as CASSQDSAGALYEQYF.